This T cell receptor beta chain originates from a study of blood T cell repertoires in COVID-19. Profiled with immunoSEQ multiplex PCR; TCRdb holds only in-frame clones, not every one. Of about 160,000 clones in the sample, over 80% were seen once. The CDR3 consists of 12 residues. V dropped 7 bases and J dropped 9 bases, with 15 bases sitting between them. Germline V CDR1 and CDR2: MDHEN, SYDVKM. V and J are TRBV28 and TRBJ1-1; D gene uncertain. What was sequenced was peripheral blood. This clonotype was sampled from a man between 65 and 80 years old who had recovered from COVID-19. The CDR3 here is CASTVGEVKAFF. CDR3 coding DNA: TGTGCCAGCACCGTCGGGGAGGTTAAAGCTTTCTTT. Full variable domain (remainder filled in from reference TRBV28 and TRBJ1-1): DVKVTQSSRYLVKRTGEKVFLECVQDMDHENMFWYRQDPGLGLRLIYFSYDVKMKEKGDIPEGYSVSREKKERFSLILESASTNQTSMYLCASTVGEVKAFFGQGTRLTVV.